Presented here are 29 T cell receptor beta chains from one specimen sequenced in a study of cytomegalovirus exposure and HLA in healthy donors. The PCR contained 60 Vbeta and 13 Jbeta primers. Clones were sequenced by immunoSEQ multiplex PCR, and TCRdb holds only the in-frame ones, with some missing. The sample records 130,000 to 150,000 clones, 60% to 80% being singletons. The source material was PBMCs. These receptors were taken from a woman aged 45-65 years in good health and CMV-seronegative.

V and J are TRBV4-2 and TRBJ2-3; possibly TRBD2 for D (6 bases). This CDR3 spans 15 amino acids. The germline CDR1 and CDR2 sequences are LGHNA and YNFKEQ. The V and J ends lost 3 bases and 3 bases respectively, with 13 bases between them. The CDR3 reads CASSQADGGTDTQYF. The CDR3 region has the DNA TGTGCCAGCAGCCAGGCCGACGGGGGTACAGATACGCAGTATTTT.

CDR3 residues: CASSFSLAGVGELFF. CDR3 nucleotides: TGTGCCAGCAGCTTCTCACTAGCGGGGGTCGGGGAGCTGTTTTTT. V is TRBV7-6 and J is TRBJ2-2, with 11 bases matching TRBD2. Germline V lookup: CDR1 SGHVS, CDR2 FNYEAQ. Trimming cost V 3 bases and J 7 bases; bases outside gene matches: 4. CDR3 size: 15 residues.

V gene TRBV4-1 combines with J gene TRBJ2-7; D unclear. Trimming left V 3 bases short and J 3 bases short, with 15 bases between. Germline CDR1 MGHRA, CDR2 YSYEKL. This CDR3 is built from 15 residues. The CDR3 reads CASSHFLEIVYEQYF. Here the CDR3 DNA reads TGCGCCAGCAGCCACTTTTTGGAGATCGTCTACGAGCAGTACTTC.

The sample holds one count of this clone. The chain combines TRBV5-1 with TRBJ1-1, with 7 positions matching TRBD1. The CDR3 totals 15 residues. The V segment lost 0 bases and the J segment 9 bases; nucleotides outside the gene matches: 11. Germline CDR1 SGHRS, CDR2 YFSETQ. CDR3 loop: CASSLGQGEWGKAFF. CDR3 DNA sequence: TGCGCCAGCAGCTTGGGACAGGGAGAATGGGGGAAAGCTTTCTTT.

This clone came up a few times. The genes are TRBV6-4 and TRBJ1-1; D might be TRBD1 (6 bases). The CDR3 sequence is 14 residues long. Germline CDR1 is MRHNA and CDR2 is SNTAGT. V was clipped by 5 bases and J by 5 bases, with 15 bases between them. CDR3: CASSHGGARTEAFF. The DNA for the CDR3 is TGTGCCAGCAGTCATGGGGGGGCGAGGACTGAAGCTTTCTTT.

The chain uses TRBV30 and TRBJ1-4; TRBD1 matches at 8 bases. CDR1 and CDR2 from the germline V gene are GTSNPN and SVGIG (reference sequence). This CDR3 region has 14 residues. The V segment lost 2 bases and the J segment 8 bases; nucleotides outside the gene matches: 7. In DNA, the CDR3 is TGTGCCTGGAGTCCAGGGGGCGCAAGGGAAAAACTGTTTTTT. This translates into CAWSPGGAREKLFF. Full variable domain (remainder filled in from reference TRBV30 and TRBJ1-4): SQTIHQWPATLVQPVGSPLSLECTVEGTSNPNLYWYRQAAGRGLQLLFYSVGIGQISSEVPQNLSASRPQDRQFILSSKKLLLSDSGFYLCAWSPGGAREKLFFGSGTQLSVL.

V is TRBV9 and J is TRBJ2-1, with 10 positions matching TRBD1. CDR1 and CDR2 from the germline V gene are SGDLS and YYNGEE. CDR3 length equals 15 residues. The trim removed 2 bases at V and 6 bases at J, leaving 5 bases unmatched. CDR3 sequence: CASSVRQGAGNEQFF. The CDR3 DNA is TGTGCCAGCAGCGTTAGACAGGGGGCGGGCAATGAGCAGTTCTTC.

V gene TRBV5-1 combines with J gene TRBJ2-5; TRBD1 agrees at 7 bases. V gave up 5 bases and J gave up 3 bases; unmatched junction bases: 22. The CDR3 is 19 residues long. Germline V gene lookup returns CDR1 SGHRS and CDR2 YFSETQ. The CDR3: CASSKSFVGGQGVEETQYF. The DNA of the CDR3 is TGCGCCAGCAGTAAAAGCTTTGTCGGCGGGCAGGGGGTTGAAGAGACCCAGTACTTC.

This chain links TRBV4-2 with TRBJ1-2, with TRBD1 matching over 7 bases. Trimming took 2 bases from V and 8 from J; bases not matched to a gene: 20. This CDR3 is built from 18 residues. The germline gives CDR1 LGHNA, CDR2 YNFKEQ. The CDR3 loop is CASSQSLPATGSGKGYTF. Here the CDR3 DNA reads TGTGCCAGCAGCCAAAGTTTACCCGCGACAGGGTCCGGAAAAGGCTACACCTTC.

The chain joins TRBV5-6 to TRBJ1-2; a weak D match, TRBD1 (5 bases). Germline assignment: CDR1 SGHDT and CDR2 YYEEEE. This CDR3 contains 14 residues. Trimming took off 3 bases at V and 4 bases at J, with 13 bases between the two ends. The CDR3: CASSSGREVYGYTF. The CDR3 DNA reads as TGTGCCAGCAGCTCCGGCAGGGAGGTCTATGGCTACACCTTC. Full variable domain (outside the CDR3, taken from reference TRBV5-6 and TRBJ1-2): DAGVTQSPTHLIKTRGQQVTLRCSPKSGHDTVSWYQQALGQGPQFIFQYYEEEERQRGNFPDRFSGHQFPNYSSELNVNALLLGDSALYLCASSSGREVYGYTFGSGTRLTVV.

V usage is TRBV5-1 and J usage is TRBJ2-7; D is unclear. Germline V gene lookup returns CDR1 SGHRS and CDR2 YFSETQ. V dropped 4 bases and J dropped 3 bases, with 11 bases sitting between them. The CDR3 is 13 amino acids. The chain's CDR3 is CASSPIRSYEQYF. The CDR3 nucleotides are TGCGCCAGCAGCCCAATTAGGAGCTACGAGCAGTACTTC.

The chain joins TRBV7-2 to TRBJ1-5; maybe TRBD1 (5 bases). The CDR3 is 14 amino acids. Per germline, CDR1 SGHTA and CDR2 FQGNSA. Trimming shortened V by 0 bases and J by 7 bases, and 10 bases separated the two germline ends. The CDR3 DNA follows: TGTGCCAGCAGCTTAGCTGGGACTGGGCAGCCCCAGCATTTT. Protein product: CASSLAGTGQPQHF. Full variable domain (missing parts from reference TRBV7-2 and TRBJ1-5): GAGVSQSPSNKVTEKGKDVELRCDPISGHTALYWYRQSLGQGLEFLIYFQGNSAPDKSGLPSDRFSAERTGGSVSTLTIQRTQQEDSAVYLCASSLAGTGQPQHFGDGTRLSIL.

The J gene is TRBJ2-2, the V gene TRBV18; D ambiguous. This CDR3 has 14 amino acids. V gave up 0 bases and J gave up 4 bases, with 6 bases separating them. The germline V gene encodes CDR1 KGHSH and CDR2 LQKENI. The CDR3 DNA is TGTGCCAGCTCACCACCTCCAGGCACCGGGGAGCTGTTTTTT. The encoded protein is CASSPPPGTGELFF.

This chain links TRBV5-1 with TRBJ1-1; D unresolved. CDR3 length equals 14 residues. Trimming left V 7 bases short and J 1 base short, with 14 bases between. The germline V gene encodes CDR1 SGHRS and CDR2 YFSETQ. This CDR3 reads CASGGGRSNTEAFF. CDR3 bases: TGCGCCAGCGGAGGAGGGAGATCGAACACTGAAGCTTTCTTT.

This chain uses TRBV6-6 with TRBJ2-3; 8 nucleotides match TRBD2. CDR1 MNHNY and CDR2 SVGAGI come from the germline V gene (reference sequence). V trimming: 6 bases; J trimming: 3 bases; junction bases outside the gene matches: 5. The CDR3 spans 14 residues. The DNA for the CDR3 is TGTGCCAGCAGACTCACGGGGGGGACAGATACGCAGTATTTT. This gives the protein CASRLTGGTDTQYF.

This chain links TRBV5-1 with TRBJ2-5; 11 nucleotides align to TRBD2. The J call is uncertain, as TRBJ2-7 better fits the DNA end. Germline V gene sequence: CDR1 SGHRS, CDR2 YFSETQ. This CDR3 is built from 17 residues. CDR3 region: CASSPGTSGSKGYEQYF. The CDR3 DNA reads as TGCGCCAGCAGCCCAGGGACTAGCGGCTCCAAAGGCTACGAGCAGTACTTC.

This chain uses TRBV5-4 with TRBJ2-1; 13 positions agree with TRBD2. After removal of 4 bases from V and 4 bases from J, the junction contained 5 bases not matched to a gene. From germline, CDR1 is SGHNT and CDR2 YYREEE (reference sequence). The CDR3 is made up of 16 amino acids. The CDR3 nucleotides read TGTGCCAGCAGCGCCAGACTAGCGGGGGGTTACAATGAGCAGTTCTTC. Translation gives CASSARLAGGYNEQFF.

In its sample, this clone was seen a few times. This rearrangement joins TRBV5-4 to TRBJ2-3; TRBD2 matches 7 bases. With 0 bases clipped from V and 5 bases from J, the junction kept 12 bases outside the gene matches. This CDR3 has 17 residues. Germline lookup yields CDR1 SGHNT and CDR2 YYREEE (reference sequence). The CDR3 sequence is CASSLDRTSGAIDTQYF. The CDR3 DNA sequence: TGTGCCAGCAGCTTGGACAGGACAAGCGGGGCTATAGATACGCAGTATTTT.

This clone was counted a single time. The chain employs TRBV5-4 and TRBJ2-6; D might be TRBD1 (7 bases). In germline, CDR1 is SGHNT, CDR2 YYREEE (reference sequence). The V end lost 6 bases, the J end lost 0 bases, and 16 bases lay between the germline ends. There are 17 residues in the CDR3. DNA of the CDR3: TGTGCCAGCACCCAAGGAGGGGGCAACTCTGGGGCCAACGTCCTGACTTTC. It encodes CASTQGGGNSGANVLTF.

The chain has TRBV27 and TRBJ1-2, with D hard to call. Germline V gene lookup returns CDR1 MNHEY and CDR2 SMNVEV (reference sequence). The length of the CDR3 is 15 residues. The V end was cut by 4 bases, the J end by 2 bases, with 14 bases between. CDR3 in DNA: TGTGCCAGCAGTTCCCATAGCGGGGAGAACTATGGCTACACCTTC. It is translated as CASSSHSGENYGYTF.

V gene TRBV30 combines with J gene TRBJ1-1; 8 positions match TRBD1. The trim removed 3 bases at V and 8 bases at J, leaving 8 bases unmatched. The CDR3 totals 13 residues. CDR1 and CDR2 (germline): GTSNPN, SVGIG (reference sequence). The CDR3 nucleotides are TGTGCCTGGAGACAGCAGGGGGCTCTAGAAGCTTTCTTT. Its translation: CAWRQQGALEAFF.

The genes are TRBV7-6 and TRBJ1-1; D is undetermined. The V end lost 1 base, the J end lost 2 bases, and 8 bases lay between the germline ends. Germline V gene lookup returns CDR1 SGHVS and CDR2 FNYEAQ. The CDR3 spans 14 residues. CDR3 region: CASSLGPGNTEAFF. The CDR3 DNA is TGTGCCAGCAGCTTAGGACCGGGAAACACTGAAGCTTTCTTT. Combining the CDR3 with reference TRBV7-6 and TRBJ1-1 gives the whole variable domain GAGVSQSPRYKVTKRGQDVALRCDPISGHVSLYWYRQALGQGPEFLTYFNYEAQQDKSGLPNDRFSAERPEGSISTLTIQRTEQRDSAMYRCASSLGPGNTEAFFGQGTRLTVV.

The chain recombines TRBV4-2 with TRBJ2-7; 9 bases match TRBD2. The V gene end was trimmed by 0 bases and the J gene end by 7 bases; junction bases not matched to a gene: 13. Germline V gene lookup returns CDR1 LGHNA and CDR2 YNFKEQ. The CDR3 runs to 17 residues. As DNA, the CDR3 is TGTGCCAGCAGCCAAGAGCCTAGCGGGGCGACTTACGTAGAGCAGTACTTC. Amino acid sequence: CASSQEPSGATYVEQYF.

The rearrangement uses TRBV5-1 and TRBJ2-7, with 9 bases aligning to TRBD1. The germline gives CDR1 SGHRS, CDR2 YFSETQ. V dropped 3 bases and J dropped 2; count of bases not matched to a gene: 6. CDR3 size: 15 residues. CDR3 bases: TGCGCCAGCAGCTACCGGGACAGGGCTACCTACGAGCAGTACTTC. Encoded protein: CASSYRDRATYEQYF.

The V gene is TRBV4-2, the J gene TRBJ1-2; the match to TRBD1 covers 7 bases. With V trimmed by 1 base and J by 4 bases, 3 bases remained unmatched. This CDR3 is built from 14 residues. Germline lookup yields CDR1 LGHNA and CDR2 YNFKEQ. The CDR3 reads CASSQGGTVYGYTF. CDR3 coding DNA: TGTGCCAGCAGCCAAGGCGGGACAGTCTATGGCTACACCTTC.

CDR3 sequence: CASSRPGTGYGYTF. The CDR3 bases are TGTGCCAGCAGTCGGCCTGGGACAGGCTATGGCTACACCTTC. V is TRBV6-5 and J is TRBJ1-2; the match to TRBD1 covers 8 bases. Per the germline V gene, CDR1 is MNHEY and CDR2 is SVGAGI. V trimming: 5 bases; J trimming: 4 bases; junction bases outside the gene matches: 6. This CDR3 comprises 14 residues.

The chain is built from TRBV5-1 and TRBJ2-2, with 9 nucleotides matching TRBD1. The CDR3 is 15 residues long. The V gene's germline CDR1 is SGHRS and CDR2 YFSETQ. Trimming took 4 bases from V and 6 from J; bases not matched to a gene: 7. CDR3 nucleotides: TGCGCCAGCAGCCAGACGACAGGGGGATCCGGGGAGCTGTTTTTT. Protein sequence: CASSQTTGGSGELFF.

The chain employs TRBV4-1 and TRBJ2-5, with D tentatively TRBD2 (5 bases). Germline assignment: CDR1 MGHRA and CDR2 YSYEKL. CDR3 length: 14 amino acids. V was trimmed by 5 bases and J by 2 bases, leaving 12 bases between them. The DNA for the CDR3 is TGCGCCAGCAGCATGACGGGGTTTCAAGAGACCCAGTACTTC. Amino acids: CASSMTGFQETQYF.

The CDR3 coding sequence is TGTGCCAGCAGCTTAGGGGGGGTCTCATCCTACGAGCAGTACTTC. Protein: CASSLGGVSSYEQYF. V gene TRBV7-9 combines with J gene TRBJ2-7; D is possibly TRBD2 (6 bases). The CDR3 contains 15 residues. The V gene's germline CDR1 is SEHNR and CDR2 FQNEAQ (reference sequence). Trimming cost V 1 base and J 1 base, with 11 bases left between them.